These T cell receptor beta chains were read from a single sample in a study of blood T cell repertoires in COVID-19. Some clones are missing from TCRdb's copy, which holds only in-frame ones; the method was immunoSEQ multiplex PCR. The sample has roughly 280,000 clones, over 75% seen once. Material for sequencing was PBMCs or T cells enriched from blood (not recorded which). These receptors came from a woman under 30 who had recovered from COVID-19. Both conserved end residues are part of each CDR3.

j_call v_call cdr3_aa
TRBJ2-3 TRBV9 CASGQAGGTDTQYF
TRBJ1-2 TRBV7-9 CASSLGTGGSGYGYTF
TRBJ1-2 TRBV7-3 CAELGAVYGYTF
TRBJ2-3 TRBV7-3 CASSPRLSGGPDTQYF
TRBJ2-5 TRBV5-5 CASRRTGQETQYF
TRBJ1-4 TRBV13 CASRRGGTNEKLFF
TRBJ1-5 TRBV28 CASSPLLIKRALQPQHF
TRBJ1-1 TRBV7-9 CASSLFGPLPGSGTEAFF
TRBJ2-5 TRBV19 CASSGRQGEGETQYF
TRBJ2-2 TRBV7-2 CASSSPLGAGELFF
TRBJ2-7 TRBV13 CASSSERGISEQYF
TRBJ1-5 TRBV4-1 CASSQGPTVSNQPQHF
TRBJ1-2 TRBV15 CATSRDLNYGYTF
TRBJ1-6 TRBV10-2 CASRGDRGTYNSPLHF
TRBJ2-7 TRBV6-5 CASELGRYEQYF
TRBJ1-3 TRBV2 CAIHRDSIPGNTIYF
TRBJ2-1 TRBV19 CASSMGQGSYNEQFF
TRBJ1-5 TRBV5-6 CASSPTSWQETYSNQPQHF
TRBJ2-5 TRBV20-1 CSARKRETQYF
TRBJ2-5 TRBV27 CASSSQAGRGETQYF
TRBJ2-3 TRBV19 CASTASGGITDTQYF
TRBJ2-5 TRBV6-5 CASSSTLAGQETQYF
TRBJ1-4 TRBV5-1 CASSLERTDNEKLFF
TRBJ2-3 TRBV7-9 CASRPGTSIHLDTQYF
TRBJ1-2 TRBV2 CASSSKGQWDYGYTF
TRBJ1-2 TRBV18 CASSPQGSNYGYTF
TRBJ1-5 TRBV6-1 CASSEGHISNQPQHF
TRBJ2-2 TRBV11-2 CASSLFVGRGIATGELFF
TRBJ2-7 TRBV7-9 CASSPGTGSEQYF
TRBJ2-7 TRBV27 CASSPDRGGGEQYF
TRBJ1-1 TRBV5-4 CASSLETGGLNTEAFF
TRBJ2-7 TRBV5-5 CASSLIGAALEQYF
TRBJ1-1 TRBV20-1 CSATGVLEAFF
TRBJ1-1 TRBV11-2 CASSPGDTEAFF
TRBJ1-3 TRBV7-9 CASSPRISYTIYF
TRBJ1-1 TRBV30 CAWSADLNTEAFF
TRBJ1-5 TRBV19 CASRPPGGTPSNQPQHF
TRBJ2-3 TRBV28 CASSLGRGSDTQYF
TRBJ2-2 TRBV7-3 CATGTDTGELFF
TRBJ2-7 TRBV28 CASSLRQGAYEQYF
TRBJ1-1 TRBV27 CASRETGQLNTEAFF
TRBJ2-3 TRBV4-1 CASSRPSERDTQYF
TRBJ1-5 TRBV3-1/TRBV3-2 CASSNGGNSNQPQHF
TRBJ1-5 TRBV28 CASSRPGQVNQPQHF
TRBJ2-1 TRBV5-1 CASSLGYRDNEQFF
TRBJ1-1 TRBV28 CATRRFRGDTEAFF
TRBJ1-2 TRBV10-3 CAISEPRGQGRNNGYTF
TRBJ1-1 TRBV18 CASSAQRNTEAFF
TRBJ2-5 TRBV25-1 CASSPPGTGTETQYF
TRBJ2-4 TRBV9 CASSPSRPQREYF
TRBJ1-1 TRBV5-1 CASSPRTGANTEAFF
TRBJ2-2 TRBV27 CASSLRGGNTGELFF
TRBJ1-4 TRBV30 CACQQGWQEKLFF
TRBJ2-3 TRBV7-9 CASVQSGWQKKSSTDTQYF
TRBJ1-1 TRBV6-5 CASSLLVRTEAFF